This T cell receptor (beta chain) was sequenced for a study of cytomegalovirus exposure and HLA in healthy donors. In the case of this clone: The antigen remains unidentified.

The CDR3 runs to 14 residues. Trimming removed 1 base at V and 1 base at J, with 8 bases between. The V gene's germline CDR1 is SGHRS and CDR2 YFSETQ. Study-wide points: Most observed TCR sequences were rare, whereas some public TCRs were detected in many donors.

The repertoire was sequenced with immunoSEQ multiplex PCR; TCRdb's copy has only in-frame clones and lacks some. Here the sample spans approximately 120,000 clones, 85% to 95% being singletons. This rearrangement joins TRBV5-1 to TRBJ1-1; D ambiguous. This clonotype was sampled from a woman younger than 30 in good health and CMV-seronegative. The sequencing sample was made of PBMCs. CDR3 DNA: TGCGCCAGCAGCTTGATCTCAGGGAACACTGAAGCTTTCTTT. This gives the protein CASSLISGNTEAFF.